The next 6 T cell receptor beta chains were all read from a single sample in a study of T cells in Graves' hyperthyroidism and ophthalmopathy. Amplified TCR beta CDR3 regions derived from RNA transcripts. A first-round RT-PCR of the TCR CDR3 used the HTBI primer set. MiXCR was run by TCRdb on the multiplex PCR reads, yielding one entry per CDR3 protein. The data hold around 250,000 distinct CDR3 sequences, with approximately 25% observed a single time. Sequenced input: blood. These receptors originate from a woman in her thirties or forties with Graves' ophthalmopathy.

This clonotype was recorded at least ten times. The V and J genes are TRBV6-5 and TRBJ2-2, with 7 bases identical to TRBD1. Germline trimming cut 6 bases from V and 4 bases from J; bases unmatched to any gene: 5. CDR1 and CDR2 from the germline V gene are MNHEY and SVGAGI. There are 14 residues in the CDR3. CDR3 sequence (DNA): TGTGCCAGCAGAAACAGGGGCTCCACCGGGGAGCTGTTTTTT. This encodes CASRNRGSTGELFF.

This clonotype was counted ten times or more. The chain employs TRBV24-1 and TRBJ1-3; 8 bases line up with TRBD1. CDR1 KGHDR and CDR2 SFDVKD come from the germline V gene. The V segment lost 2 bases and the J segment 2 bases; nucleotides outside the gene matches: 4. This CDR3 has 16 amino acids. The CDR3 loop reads CATSDSRTGPGNTIYF. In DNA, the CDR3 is TGTGCCACCAGTGATTCACGGACAGGGCCTGGAAACACCATATATTTT.

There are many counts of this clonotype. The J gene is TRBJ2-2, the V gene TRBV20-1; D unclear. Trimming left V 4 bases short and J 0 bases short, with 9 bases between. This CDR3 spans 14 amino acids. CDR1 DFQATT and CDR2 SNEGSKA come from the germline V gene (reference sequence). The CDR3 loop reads CSAIRPTNTGELFF. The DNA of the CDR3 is TGCAGTGCTATTCGGCCCACGAACACCGGGGAGCTGTTTTTT.

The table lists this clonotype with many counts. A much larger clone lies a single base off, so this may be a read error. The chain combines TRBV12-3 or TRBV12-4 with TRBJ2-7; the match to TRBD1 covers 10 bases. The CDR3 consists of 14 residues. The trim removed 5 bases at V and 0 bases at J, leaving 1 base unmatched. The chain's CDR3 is CASSRDRGSYEQYF. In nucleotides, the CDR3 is TGTGCCAGCAGTCGGGACAGGGGCTCCTACGAGCAGTACTTC.

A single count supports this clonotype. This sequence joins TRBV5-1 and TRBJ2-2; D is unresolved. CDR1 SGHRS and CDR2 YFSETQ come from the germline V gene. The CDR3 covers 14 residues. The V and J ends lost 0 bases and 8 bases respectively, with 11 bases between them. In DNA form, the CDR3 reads TGCGCCAGCAGCTTGGATCGGGTCTCGGGGGAGCTGTTTTTT. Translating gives CASSLDRVSGELFF.

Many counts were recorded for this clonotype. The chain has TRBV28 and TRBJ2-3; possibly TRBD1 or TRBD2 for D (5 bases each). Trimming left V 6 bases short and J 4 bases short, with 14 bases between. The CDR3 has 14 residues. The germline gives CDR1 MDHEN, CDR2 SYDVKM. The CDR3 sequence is CASRGTSPPDTQYF. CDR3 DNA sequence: TGTGCCAGCAGGGGGACCAGCCCCCCAGATACGCAGTATTTT.